This T cell receptor (beta chain) was recorded in a study of vaccination and CD4 T cells after COVID-19. Background on the study: Between diagnosis and the drawing of post-COVID samples lay a median roughly 94 days (range 35 to 161). Blood was drawn a median roughly 66 days post second dose, range 14 to 241. Overall study results and limits: Looking at convalescent patients, 304 of their 307 vaccine-specific clones were spike mono-reactive.

Oncomine TCR Beta short-read sequencing was applied to DNA from cultured CD4+ T cells. Cultures of CD4+ T cells served as the source for extracting genomic DNA. A single record per CDR3 protein comes from TCRdb applying MiXCR to the PCR reads. The sample consists of fewer than 15,000 distinct CDR3 sequences, approximately 42% of them appearing once. Described treatment: roughly ten-day PBMC culture with coronavirus spike peptide pools or control peptides (ViraFEST assay). As regards this clonotype: Its antigen is still unknown.

Trimming cost V 3 bases and J 8 bases, with 15 bases left between them. Germline CDR1 reads SGHRS; CDR2 reads YFSETQ. The CDR3 covers 15 residues. The sample was CD4+ T cells from blood, cultured in vitro, taken after SARS-CoV-2 vaccination. The receptor's source is a human donor who had recovered from COVID-19. V is TRBV5-1 and J is TRBJ1-6; D is ambiguous. The CDR3: CASSSQNGGHSPLHF. DNA of the CDR3: TGCGCCAGCAGCTCACAAAACGGAGGTCATTCACCCCTCCACTTT.